The 4 T cell receptor beta chains listed next were all sequenced from one sample in a study of T cell repertoires in cytomegalovirus infection. TCRdb itself ran the reads through MiXCR, one entry per CDR3 protein. This sample has roughly 310,000 distinct CDR3 sequences; about 29% occur once, and the top ten carry about 20%. These receptors lack a known antigen. Sequences were derived from cultured PBMCs, sampled from culture after CMV antigen stimulation. The receptors come from a human donor in good health (CMV status not recorded). Some clones in this sample may be carry-over from other donors' samples.

This clonotype was seen at least ten times. This chain uses TRBV12-3 or TRBV12-4 with TRBJ2-4; D is unresolved. V dropped 0 bases and J dropped 0 bases, with 6 bases sitting between them. This CDR3 spans 15 amino acids. CDR3 residues: CASSLARVAKNIQYF. The CDR3 DNA is TGTGCCAGCAGTTTAGCCCGGGTAGCCAAAAACATTCAGTACTTC.

This clonotype has only a few counts. The V gene is TRBV7-6, the J gene TRBJ2-4; 8 bases are shared with TRBD1. In germline, CDR1 is SGHVS, CDR2 FNYEAQ. J was trimmed by 0 bases and V by 4 bases; bases with no gene match: 5. The CDR3 length is 16 residues. CDR3 in DNA: TGTGCCAGCAGCTCGGACAGGGCCTTAGCCAAAAACATTCAGTACTTC. This gives the protein CASSSDRALAKNIQYF. Using reference TRBV7-6 and TRBJ2-4 for the parts outside the CDR3, the full variable domain is GAGVSQSPRYKVTKRGQDVALRCDPISGHVSLYWYRQALGQGPEFLTYFNYEAQQDKSGLPNDRFSAERPEGSISTLTIQRTEQRDSAMYRCASSSDRALAKNIQYFGAGTRLSVL.

This clonotype was detected only a few times. J is TRBJ2-7 and V is TRBV19, with TRBD1 matching over 7 bases. The germline CDR1 and CDR2 sequences are LNHDA and SQIVND (reference sequence). This CDR3 spans 14 amino acids. J lost 2 bases, V lost 6 bases, and 7 bases had no gene match. The CDR3 bases are TGTGCCAGTAGCGACAGGGCAACCACCTACGAGCAGTACTTC. It translates to CASSDRATTYEQYF.

V gene TRBV7-4 combines with J gene TRBJ1-2; TRBD1 matches 9 bases. The V gene end was trimmed by 5 bases and the J gene end by 11 bases; junction bases not matched to a gene: 9. The CDR3 spans 13 residues. CDR1 is SGHVT and CDR2 is SQSDAQ in the germline V gene. The CDR3 nucleotides read TGTGCCAGCAGCACCCCCGGGACAGGGAGGTACACCTTC. It translates to CASSTPGTGRYTF.